This entry is about one TCR beta chain. The antigen it binds to is not known. No qualities accompany the bases; no much larger clone lies one base away. These data are taken from a study of cytomegalovirus exposure and HLA in healthy donors (dated by TCRdb to 2016 to 2017). About the investigation overall: An earlier analysis of roughly 500 of the donors reported roughly 270 Gb of sequence data and 100 million to 140 million unique TCR beta sequences from around 200 million T cells. Roughly 300 gigabases of sequencing data and around 80 million unique TCR sequences made up an early release that covered approximately 650 HLA-typed donors. Of the roughly 400 genotyped donors, 81% fell in the genetic ancestry cluster associated with self-reported Caucasian donors. The study aimed to test whether cataloging public T cell receptors could reveal signatures of past pathogen exposure. Using immunosequencing, the study profiled T cell repertoires from about 610 subjects and related those repertoires to cytomegalovirus serostatus. In addition to the first cohort of 650 to 800 subjects, a separate validation cohort of approximately 130 different subjects was used. To predict cytomegalovirus infection status, the study combined high-throughput TCR immunosequencing, statistical association of individual TCRs with disease status, and machine learning. A later analysis re-examined previously published TCR beta repertoires from over 500 donors and added high-resolution HLA genotyping to investigate patterns of TCR occurrence. Rather than drawing on any new phenotypic data, the later analysis identified candidate immune exposures from TCR beta sequences and the way those sequences occurred across donors. An earlier analysis of more than 450 of the donors used high-throughput TCR beta sequencing to judge whether each TCR beta V gene segment behaved as functional or pseudogenic. Donor age, sex, ethnicity and CMV serostatus were compiled together with the repertoire data. A later genetic analysis used genome-wide SNP genotypes for about 55% of the 666 donors, treating that subset as a discovery cohort. All discovery cohort repertoires had been generated on a single sequencing platform. Class I and class II HLA loci were covered by the typing at four-digit resolution. The number of typed donors differed by locus: about 620-640 for A, B, C, DRB1 and DQB1; 500 to 550 for DQA1; around 610 for DPA1; and about 450 for DPB1. Four or five DR-DQ haplotypes were handled as single units for association and clustering because linkage in the cohort was strong. Among under 450 genotyped donors of the cohort, an average of about 240,000 unique TCR beta nucleotide sequences were sequenced per donor, roughly 20% of them non-productive. Findings and caveats that apply to the study as a whole: In vitro tests confirmed that a few of the cytomegalovirus-associated TCR beta chains recognize cytomegalovirus antigens. A later genetic analysis reported fewer N-insertions in productive TCRs among donors in an Asian-associated ancestry cluster than the approximately 670-donor mean. Immune exposure information for the cohort was limited to CMV serostatus. A further reported finding was that TCR beta sequences accurately predicted the HLA-A and HLA-B alleles for most subjects in the first cohort. At a false discovery rate of 0.05, a later analysis linked about 17,000 TCR beta sequences to specific HLA alleles. The classifier was reported to diagnose cytomegalovirus status with high specificity and sensitivity in both the original cohort and the validation cohort. In an earlier analysis of 500 to 650 of the donors, most TCR beta V segments appeared in productive rearrangements about 90% or about 30% of the time, broadly matching IMGT annotations. According to a later analysis, most CMV-associated TCR beta chains appeared to be HLA-restricted, and the HLA associations seemed to be driven largely by CMV exposure. Because some donors lacked HLA typing at each locus, the association tests relied only on the typed subset. According to a later analysis, parvovirus B19, influenza, CMV and Epstein-Barr virus appeared linked to several top co-occurrence clusters. Because counts were too low, seventeen rarely observed V segments, including chromosome 9 orphons, were excluded from the earlier analysis of 587 of the donors. A group of highly shared sequence variants was considered likely to be a technical artifact of the sequencing pipeline. In a later genetic analysis, a missense DCLRE1C variant was associated with V-gene and J-gene trimming of TCR beta chains, and the association was replicated in an independent cohort. When HLA alleles, especially DR and DQ, strongly co-occurred, TCR associations were difficult to assign to individual alleles. Correlated functional status among segregating V segments might reflect linkage disequilibrium, but an unknown experimental factor could not be ruled out. The authors suggested that the approach could potentially be extended to other disease states and immunological phenotypes. In the study, about 150 TCR beta chains were listed as associated with cytomegalovirus. The 87-base-pair reads could not distinguish some IMGT-functional V segments, including TRBV6-2 and TRBV6-3, so those segments were excluded. In a later analysis, TCR association rates were found to vary across HLA loci, with the most associated TCRs seen for DRB1 alleles and the fewest for HLA-C alleles. Roughly uniform sequencing depth across donors was assumed in presence/absence analyses, although this assumption may not hold. While some public TCRs were present in many individuals, most TCR sequences turned up only very rarely across donors. The cohort was sequenced for TCR beta chains only, and without alpha or paired-chain data the features that could be detected were limited. A later analysis found that HLA-associated TCR beta chains were more clonally expanded and had lower generation probabilities than equally common non-associated chains.

The cohort was made up of 666 healthy bone marrow donors. Cohort members were all nominally healthy when sampled, although unrecorded immune exposures were likely present. CMV serostatus was recorded as positive for about 300 and negative for about 50% of the 666 cohort members, whereas no CMV serostatus was recorded for the donor in question. A peripheral blood sample was collected from each donor, and TCR beta sequencing was performed on peripheral blood mononuclear cells. Genomic DNA extraction from the blood cell samples was performed with the Qiagen DNeasy Blood Extraction Kit. The library relied on the immunoSEQ multiplex PCR assay. For the multiplex PCR, a mixture combining 60 forward primers for TCR Vbeta segments and 13 reverse primers for TCR Jbeta segments was used. Amplification of the CDR3 region of rearranged TCR beta genes was performed with a multiplex PCR assay on genomic DNA. The amplified TCR beta libraries were sequenced on the Illumina HiSeq System as 87-base-pair reads. Per the authors' processing: A later analysis counted approximately 76 million unique TCR beta chains across the 650 to 700 repertoires, and 9.5 million to 11 million of these chains were shared by at least two donors. Raw reads were error-corrected and collapsed into unique sequences by a nearest-neighbor algorithm in which closely related sequences were merged to remove PCR and sequencing errors. CDR3 sequences were aligned to IMGT reference sequences to assign V, D and J gene segments. For a sequence to be retained, a match of at least six nucleotides was required to both a V gene segment and a J gene segment. Rearrangements were called productive when the CDR3 lacked stop codons and stayed in frame with V and J; all others were non-productive. Following IMGT convention, CDR3 was defined as the stretch from the second conserved V-encoded cysteine to the conserved J-encoded phenylalanine. In an earlier analysis of roughly 580 of the donors, sequences lacking an unambiguous match to a single V gene segment were excluded. An earlier analysis of fewer than 750 of the donors classified V segments as functional when productive rearrangements were above 56.7% and as segregating when the standard deviation between donors was above 5%. A statistical classification framework was developed to diagnose cytomegalovirus status using the catalog of TCR beta chain sequences. In a later analysis, TCR nucleotide sequences were compared against IMGT/GENE-DB human TR gene sequences so that V and J genes could be assigned. Using the TCRdist pipeline, a later analysis assigned CDR3 sequences along with most-parsimonious VDJ recombination scenarios. In a later analysis, each TCR beta chain was defined by its CDR3 amino acid sequence together with its V-gene family, and reads lacking a unique V-gene family were excluded. A later analysis removed roughly 590 highly shared, low-generation-probability nucleotide sequences to deal with suspected cross-contamination and a sequencing artifact. A later analysis calculated a clonal expansion index for each public chain from normalized within-repertoire ranks of inferred template counts. A later analysis computed generation probabilities with a VDJ recombination model fitted to out-of-frame rearrangements, and checked the results against IGoR. In a later analysis, TCR-TCR, TCR-HLA and TCR-CMV co-occurrence was scored with hypergeometric tests, and a repertoire-size bias correction was applied to TCR pairs. False discovery rates were estimated in a later analysis by permuting HLA or CMV assignments 20 times. In a later analysis, co-occurring TCRs were grouped using DBSCAN, with TCRdist sequence similarity added in when clustering inside HLA-allele-positive subsets. Repertoires with fewer than 30,000 or more than 120,000 public chains, plus five repertoires with anomalous nucleotide sharing, were excluded from co-occurrence clustering. TCRdb mirrors the immuneACCESS table, restricted to in-frame sequences. Some clones are absent from its copies; in checked studies, under half trace to an unresolved V gene, and the reason for the others is unknown. V, J and clone size are those of that table, while D and trimming were read from the DNA. This sample comprises some 80,000 clones, approximately 79% of them detected only once. The ten most abundant clones make up over 10% of the sample.

The CDR3 spans 15 residues, from the cysteine through the phenylalanine. The entry retains the CDR3 DNA only, 45 bases that are in frame from base 1. In the germline V gene, CDR1 corresponds to SGHAT and CDR2 to FQNNGV. The junction carries 15 bases between V and J, which are trimmed by 3 bases and 6 bases respectively. Sequenced input: PBMCs. This TCR was recovered from a human donor in good health. Here the chain combines TRBV11-2 and TRBJ2-4; the D gene is possibly TRBD2, with 6 bases matching. This receptor has the CDR3 CASSFLMAGLNIQYF. In nucleotide form, the sequence is TGTGCCAGCAGCTTTTTAATGGCGGGGTTAAACATTCAGTACTTC.